This passage covers 25 T cell receptor beta chains from one sample sequenced in a study of cytomegalovirus exposure and HLA in healthy donors. The PCR was carried out with 60 Vbeta primers and 13 Jbeta primers. Clones were read by immunoSEQ multiplex PCR, and TCRdb kept only the in-frame ones, dropping some. Among roughly 180,000 clones listed, more than 65% were seen once. Material: PBMCs. The origin of the receptors is a girl aged 2 to 9 in good health and CMV-seropositive.

The rearrangement uses TRBV28 and TRBJ1-5; 8 bases align to TRBD1. Germline trimming cut 6 bases from V and 2 bases from J; bases unmatched to any gene: 3. Per germline, CDR1 MDHEN and CDR2 SYDVKM. This CDR3 spans 14 amino acids. Here the CDR3 reads CASSAGGGNQPQHF. The CDR3 DNA follows: TGTGCCAGCAGCGCAGGGGGCGGCAATCAGCCCCAGCATTTT.

This clone has just one count. This sequence joins TRBV7-3 and TRBJ2-7, with D perhaps matching TRBD2 (6 bases). Germline assignment: CDR1 SGHTA and CDR2 FQGTGA. This CDR3 spans 15 amino acids. The V end lost 5 bases, the J end lost 7 bases, and 21 bases lay between the germline ends. In nucleotides, the CDR3 is TGTGCCAGCAGCCCCCGTGGGACTCCGCTACAAGAGCAGTACTTC. The encoded protein is CASSPRGTPLQEQYF. Using reference TRBV7-3 and TRBJ2-7 for the parts outside the CDR3, the full variable domain is GAGVSQTPSNKVTEKGKYVELRCDPISGHTALYWYRQSLGQGPEFLIYFQGTGAADDSGLPNDRFFAVRPEGSVSTLKIQRTERGDSAVYLCASSPRGTPLQEQYFGPGTRLTVT.

The gene calls are TRBV5-6 and TRBJ1-1; D unresolved. CDR1 SGHDT and CDR2 YYEEEE come from the germline V gene. The CDR3 length is 13 residues. Trimming removed 3 bases at V and 5 bases at J, with 11 bases between. Written as DNA, the CDR3 is TGTGCCAGCAGCTACGATGGCAGTACTGAAGCTTTCTTT. Protein product: CASSYDGSTEAFF. Using reference TRBV5-6 and TRBJ1-1 for the parts outside the CDR3, the full variable domain is DAGVTQSPTHLIKTRGQQVTLRCSPKSGHDTVSWYQQALGQGPQFIFQYYEEEERQRGNFPDRFSGHQFPNYSSELNVNALLLGDSALYLCASSYDGSTEAFFGQGTRLTVV.

The chain employs TRBV6-1 and TRBJ1-5, with D perhaps matching TRBD1 (6 bases). V lost 2 bases, J lost 5 bases, and 10 bases lay in between. Germline V gives CDR1 MNHNS, CDR2 SASEGT. The CDR3 spans 14 residues. This CDR3 is CASSESRGDQPQHF. The CDR3 DNA sequence: TGTGCCAGCAGTGAAAGCAGGGGCGATCAGCCCCAGCATTTT.

This clone was detected a few times. The V gene is TRBV6-1, the J gene TRBJ2-7, with 11 bases fitting TRBD2. CDR1 is MNHNS and CDR2 is SASEGT in the germline V gene. J gave up 10 bases and V 6 bases, and 11 bases lay outside the gene matches. This CDR3 is 14 amino acids long. The CDR3 sequence: CASRTSGALRPQYF. The CDR3 DNA reads as TGTGCCAGCAGGACTAGCGGGGCCCTCAGGCCCCAGTACTTC.

V is TRBV27 and J is TRBJ1-1, with 9 bases aligning to TRBD1. The V segment lost 6 bases and the J segment 7 bases; nucleotides outside the gene matches: 9. The CDR3 has 14 residues. CDR1 is MNHEY and CDR2 is SMNVEV in the germline V gene (reference sequence). The CDR3 loop reads CASREETGGREAFF. The CDR3 nucleotides are TGTGCCAGCAGGGAAGAAACAGGGGGCCGTGAAGCTTTCTTT.

In DNA, the CDR3 is TGTGCCAGCAGTTACCCCCGGCGGGGGAGCTACGAGCAGTACTTC. As protein: CASSYPRRGSYEQYF. This chain joins TRBV6-6 and TRBJ2-7; 7 bases are a match to TRBD2. CDR1 and CDR2 from the germline V gene are MNHNY and SVGAGI (reference sequence). V was clipped by 2 bases and J by 3 bases; unmatched bases: 7. CDR3 length: 15 amino acids.

The rearrangement uses TRBV7-3 and TRBJ1-2; D perhaps matches TRBD1 (6 bases). Per germline, CDR1 SGHTA and CDR2 FQGTGA. Between the trimmed V and J ends, which lost 4 bases and 9 bases, there was a span of 21 bases. The CDR3 is made up of 15 amino acids. CDR3 nucleotide sequence: TGTGCCAGCAGCTCGGGGGGCAGGGCCCCGGGTAGCTACACCTTC. This sequence encodes CASSSGGRAPGSYTF.

V and J are TRBV5-1 and TRBJ1-3; weak D call: TRBD1 (6 bases). V was pared by 1 base and J by 4 bases, with 9 bases between. The CDR3 consists of 14 residues. CDR1 is SGHRS and CDR2 is YFSETQ in the germline V gene. DNA for the CDR3: TGCGCCAGCAGCTTGCCAGGGGCAGGAAACACCATATATTTT. Encoded protein: CASSLPGAGNTIYF.

The chain has TRBV2 and TRBJ1-5, with 9 bases matching TRBD1. The CDR3 loop spans 15 amino acids. Germline trimming cut 4 bases from V and 1 base from J; bases unmatched to any gene: 2. Germline V gene lookup returns CDR1 SNHLY and CDR2 FYNNEI. CDR3 sequence reads: CASSAGTGSNQPQHF. The CDR3 nucleotides are TGTGCCAGCAGTGCCGGGACAGGGAGCAATCAGCCCCAGCATTTT.

The chain is built from TRBV7-2 and TRBJ2-7; D may be TRBD1 (5 bases). V dropped 0 bases and J dropped 1 base, with 10 bases sitting between them. The CDR3 sequence is 15 residues long. The germline CDR1 and CDR2 sequences are SGHTA and FQGNSA. CDR3 sequence (DNA): TGTGCCAGCAGCTTAGCGGGGCGGAGATCCTACGAGCAGTACTTC. Translating it yields CASSLAGRRSYEQYF. The full variable domain, with the rest looked up from reference TRBV7-2 and TRBJ2-7, is GAGVSQSPSNKVTEKGKDVELRCDPISGHTALYWYRQSLGQGLEFLIYFQGNSAPDKSGLPSDRFSAERTGGSVSTLTIQRTQQEDSAVYLCASSLAGRRSYEQYFGPGTRLTVT.

The rearrangement links TRBV28 to TRBJ1-5; 7 bases are shared with TRBD1. J was trimmed by 0 bases and V by 5 bases; bases with no gene match: 10. CDR3 size: 17 residues. The germline gives CDR1 MDHEN, CDR2 SYDVKM. The CDR3 region is CASSLPHRGYSNQPQHF. CDR3 coding DNA: TGTGCCAGCAGTCTACCCCACAGGGGTTATAGCAATCAGCCCCAGCATTTT.

The chain combines TRBV10-3 with TRBJ2-1; possible D gene TRBD2, 6 bases. V was trimmed by 6 bases and J by 6 bases, leaving 12 bases between them. CDR1 ENHRY and CDR2 SYGVKD come from the germline V gene. CDR3 length: 13 residues. Here the CDR3 reads CAIRGLEGNEQFF. The CDR3 coding sequence is TGTGCCATCAGAGGACTGGAGGGCAATGAGCAGTTCTTC.

The V gene is TRBV27, the J gene TRBJ2-7, with 10 positions matching TRBD1. V shed 3 bases, J shed 1 base, and the junction held 3 bases outside the gene matches. Germline V CDR1 and CDR2: MNHEY, SMNVEV (reference sequence). This CDR3 has 15 residues. CDR3 sequence reads: CASSLGQGRSYEQYF. CDR3 in DNA: TGTGCCAGCAGTTTGGGACAGGGGAGGTCCTACGAGCAGTACTTC.

V gene TRBV4-1 combines with J gene TRBJ2-7, with D possibly being TRBD1 (5 bases). Looked up from germline, CDR1 is MGHRA and CDR2 is YSYEKL. The CDR3 has 14 residues. Between the trimmed V and J ends, which lost 1 base and 3 bases, there was a span of 10 bases. CDR3 loop: CASSQASGLYEQYF. The CDR3 DNA reads TGCGCCAGCAGCCAAGCTTCAGGGCTCTACGAGCAGTACTTC.

The chain's CDR3 is CASSPYINREQYF. The CDR3 nucleotides read TGTGCCAGTAGTCCCTACATTAACAGGGAGCAGTACTTC. The chain recombines TRBV19 with TRBJ2-7; maybe TRBD1 (5 bases). Germline V gene sequence: CDR1 LNHDA, CDR2 SQIVND (reference sequence). The CDR3 has 13 residues. V gave up 5 bases and J gave up 7 bases, with 15 bases separating them.

CDR3 loop: CASSPGGLAEGLDTQYF. Here the CDR3 DNA reads TGTGCCAGCAGTCCGGGGGGACTAGCGGAGGGCCTAGATACGCAGTATTTT. The chain links TRBV28 to TRBJ2-3, with TRBD2 matching over 11 bases. With V trimmed by 5 bases and J by 5 bases, 12 bases remained unmatched. The CDR3 has 17 amino acids. Germline CDR1 reads MDHEN; CDR2 reads SYDVKM.

V is TRBV30 and J is TRBJ2-7, with TRBD1 matching 11 bases. The CDR3 consists of 14 residues. From germline, CDR1 is GTSNPN and CDR2 SVGIG (reference sequence). With V trimmed by 2 bases and J by 7 bases, 7 bases remained unmatched. The CDR3 here is CAWSNQDRGREQYF. In nucleotides, the CDR3 is TGTGCCTGGAGTAATCAGGACAGGGGGCGAGAGCAGTACTTC. The full variable domain, its missing parts supplied by reference TRBV30 and TRBJ2-7, is SQTIHQWPATLVQPVGSPLSLECTVEGTSNPNLYWYRQAAGRGLQLLFYSVGIGQISSEVPQNLSASRPQDRQFILSSKKLLLSDSGFYLCAWSNQDRGREQYFGPGTRLTVT.

The chain joins TRBV6-1 to TRBJ1-6; D gene unclear. CDR3 length equals 14 residues. Germline loops: CDR1 MNHNS, CDR2 SASEGT. V was pared by 6 bases and J by 4 bases, with 10 bases between. CDR3 bases: TGTGCCAGCAGCAACGAGGGATATAATTCACCCCTCCACTTT. Translating gives CASSNEGYNSPLHF.

The genes are TRBV25-1 and TRBJ2-1; 9 positions agree with TRBD1. Germline trimming cut 7 bases from V and 8 bases from J; bases unmatched to any gene: 9. Germline CDR1 reads MGHDK; CDR2 reads SYGVNS. This CDR3 comprises 14 residues. The CDR3 sequence: CASTEGTGHYEQFF. The CDR3 DNA follows: TGTGCCAGCACCGAGGGGACAGGGCACTATGAGCAGTTCTTC.

The CDR3 DNA reads TGTGCCAGTAGTATATCGTCAGGGCGGAGTGAAAAACTGTTTTTT. It translates to CASSISSGRSEKLFF. V gene TRBV19 combines with J gene TRBJ1-4, with D possibly being TRBD1 (5 bases). This CDR3 has 15 amino acids. Germline assignment: CDR1 LNHDA and CDR2 SQIVND (reference sequence). V was clipped by 2 bases and J by 7 bases, with 14 bases between them.

V is TRBV6-5 and J is TRBJ2-7, with D possibly matching TRBD2 (6 bases). Germline V gene sequence: CDR1 MNHEY, CDR2 SVGAGI. The CDR3 length is 14 residues. Trimming stripped 8 bases from V and 0 bases from J, with 14 bases between. The CDR3 DNA follows: TGTGCCAGCGTCGGAGGGGCTAGCTCCTACGAGCAGTACTTC. This translates into CASVGGASSYEQYF.

The genes are TRBV7-9 and TRBJ2-2; 7 nucleotides line up with TRBD1. Germline values: CDR1 SEHNR, CDR2 FQNEAQ (reference sequence). V gave up 4 bases and J gave up 4 bases; unmatched junction bases: 12. The length of the CDR3 is 17 residues. CDR3 residues: CASSWTHRGRPTGELFF. The CDR3 bases are TGTGCCAGCAGCTGGACGCACAGGGGACGTCCCACCGGGGAGCTGTTTTTT.

This sequence joins TRBV5-1 and TRBJ1-3; D unresolved. Germline V gene data show CDR1 as SGHRS and CDR2 as YFSETQ. V was cut by 0 bases and J by 2 bases, with 9 bases left in between. This CDR3 is 15 amino acids long. CDR3 in DNA: TGCGCCAGCAGCTTGGAGGGAGGTCCTGGAAACACCATATATTTT. Translation: CASSLEGGPGNTIYF.

The V call is TRBV5-1, the J call TRBJ1-5; D is perhaps TRBD1 (5 bases). V lost 0 bases and J 6 bases, leaving 10 bases between the germline ends. CDR3 size: 14 residues. The germline CDR1 and CDR2 sequences are SGHRS and YFSETQ. The CDR3 region has the DNA TGCGCCAGCAGCTTGGGACCGGGGGGTCAGCCCCAGCATTTT. It codes for CASSLGPGGQPQHF.